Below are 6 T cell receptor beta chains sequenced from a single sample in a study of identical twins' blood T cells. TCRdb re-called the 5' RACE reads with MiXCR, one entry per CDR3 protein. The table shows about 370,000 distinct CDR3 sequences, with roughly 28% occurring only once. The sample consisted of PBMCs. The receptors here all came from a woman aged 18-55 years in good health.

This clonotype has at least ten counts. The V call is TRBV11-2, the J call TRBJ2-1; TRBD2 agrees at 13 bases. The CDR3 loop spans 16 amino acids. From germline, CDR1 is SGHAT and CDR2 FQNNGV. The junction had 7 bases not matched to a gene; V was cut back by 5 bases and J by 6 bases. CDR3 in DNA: TGTGCCAGCAGCCCTGTTACTAGCGGGGGGGCCAATGAGCAGTTCTTC. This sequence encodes CASSPVTSGGANEQFF.

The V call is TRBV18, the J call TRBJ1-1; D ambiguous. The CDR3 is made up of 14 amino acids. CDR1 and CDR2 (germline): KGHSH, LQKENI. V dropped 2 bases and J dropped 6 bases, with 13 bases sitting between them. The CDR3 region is CASSPSSFAAEAFF. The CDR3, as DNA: TGTGCCAGCTCACCATCGAGCTTTGCGGCTGAAGCTTTCTTT.

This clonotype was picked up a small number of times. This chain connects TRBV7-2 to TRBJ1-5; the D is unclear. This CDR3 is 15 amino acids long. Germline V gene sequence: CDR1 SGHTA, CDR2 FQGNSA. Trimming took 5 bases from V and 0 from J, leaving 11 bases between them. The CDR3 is CASSPSVHSNQPQHF. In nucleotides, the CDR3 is TGTGCCAGCAGCCCATCTGTCCATAGCAATCAGCCCCAGCATTTT.

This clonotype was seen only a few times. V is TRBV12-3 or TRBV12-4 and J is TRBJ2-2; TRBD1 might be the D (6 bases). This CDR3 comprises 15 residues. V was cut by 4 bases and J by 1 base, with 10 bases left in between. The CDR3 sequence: CASSYSTGNTGELFF. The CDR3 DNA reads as TGTGCCAGCAGTTACTCGACAGGGAACACCGGGGAGCTGTTTTTT.

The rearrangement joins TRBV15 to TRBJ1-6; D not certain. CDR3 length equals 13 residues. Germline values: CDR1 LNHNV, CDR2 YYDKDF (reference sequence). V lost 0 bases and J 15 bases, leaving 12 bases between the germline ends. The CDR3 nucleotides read TGTGCCACCAGCAGAGATCGGAATCCACTCCTCCACTTT. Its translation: CATSRDRNPLLHF. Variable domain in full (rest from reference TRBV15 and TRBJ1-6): DAMVIQNPRYQVTQFGKPVTLSCSQTLNHNVMYWYQQKSSQAPKLLFHYYDKDFNNEADTPDNFQSRRPNTSFCFLDIRSPGLGDTAMYLCATSRDRNPLLHFGNGTRLTVT.

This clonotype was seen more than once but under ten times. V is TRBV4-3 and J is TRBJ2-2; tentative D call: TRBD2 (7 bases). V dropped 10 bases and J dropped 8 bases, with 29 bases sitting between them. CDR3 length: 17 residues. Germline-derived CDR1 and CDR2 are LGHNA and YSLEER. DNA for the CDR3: TGCGCCACCTCACCACAGGGCCTAGCGGCCCTAGGGGGGGAGCTGTTTTTT. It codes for CATSPQGLAALGGELFF.